Below, 21 T cell receptor beta chains from the same sample are listed, as sequenced in a study of shared clonotypes between healthy human individuals. TCRdb's table, derived via immunoSEQ multiplex PCR, lists solely in-frame clones and lacks some. Of around 990,000 clones listed, about 80% are singletons. The sample consisted of memory CD4+ T cells from PBMCs. Regarding subset: CD45RA-negative fraction. The receptors stem from a man younger than 30 in good health. Some clones in this sample may be carry-over from other donors' samples.

V gene TRBV18 combines with J gene TRBJ2-3; 8 bases match TRBD2. CDR1 is KGHSH and CDR2 is LQKENI in the germline V gene. V dropped 4 bases and J dropped 2; count of bases not matched to a gene: 8. CDR3 length equals 16 residues. The CDR3 sequence is CASSRQLADNTDTQYF. DNA for the CDR3: TGTGCCAGCTCACGTCAACTAGCGGACAACACAGATACGCAGTATTTT.

The chain has TRBV30 and TRBJ1-3; TRBD1 aligns across 10 bases. Germline values: CDR1 GTSNPN, CDR2 SVGIG (reference sequence). The CDR3 covers 13 residues. V was clipped by 8 bases and J by 0 bases; unmatched bases: 1. The CDR3, as DNA: TGTGCCGGGGACAGGGGCTCTGGAAACACCATATATTTT. The encoded protein is CAGDRGSGNTIYF.

DNA for the CDR3: TGTGCCAGCAGTTTATTAGTCTTGACGGGGAGGGGAGGTCAGCCCCAGCATTTT. It yields the protein CASSLLVLTGRGGQPQHF. This rearrangement joins TRBV28 to TRBJ1-5; D is perhaps TRBD1 (5 bases). V was shortened by 1 base and J by 6 bases, with 22 bases between the two germline ends. Looked up from germline, CDR1 is MDHEN and CDR2 is SYDVKM. CDR3 length: 18 residues.

J is TRBJ2-5 and V is TRBV28; 14 bases agree with TRBD2. Per the germline V gene, CDR1 is MDHEN and CDR2 is SYDVKM. The V gene end was trimmed by 5 bases and the J gene end by 5 bases; junction bases not matched to a gene: 7. CDR3 length: 16 amino acids. The CDR3 loop is CASSPRTSGRWETQYF. Written as DNA, the CDR3 is TGTGCCAGCAGTCCCCGGACTAGCGGGAGGTGGGAGACCCAGTACTTC. The complete variable domain, with remaining parts taken from reference TRBV28 and TRBJ2-5, reads DVKVTQSSRYLVKRTGEKVFLECVQDMDHENMFWYRQDPGLGLRLIYFSYDVKMKEKGDIPEGYSVSREKKERFSLILESASTNQTSMYLCASSPRTSGRWETQYFGPGTRLLVL.

The rearrangement uses TRBV4-1 and TRBJ1-2, with D perhaps TRBD1 (6 bases). The ends were cut back, 4 bases at V and 7 bases at J, with 19 bases in the middle. CDR1 and CDR2 from the germline V gene are MGHRA and YSYEKL. The CDR3 is made up of 15 amino acids. The CDR3 loop reads CASSPSNRALRGYTF. CDR3 DNA sequence: TGCGCCAGCAGCCCGTCCAACAGGGCTTTGCGTGGCTACACCTTC.

The genes are TRBV6-6 and TRBJ2-1, with D unresolved. The CDR3 is 13 residues long. The germline CDR1 and CDR2 sequences are MNHNY and SVGAGI (reference sequence). Trimming left V 6 bases short and J 2 bases short, with 8 bases between. The CDR3: CASRGGPYNEQFF. The CDR3 DNA sequence: TGTGCCAGCAGGGGCGGACCCTACAATGAGCAGTTCTTC.

Turning to this clone: This specimen includes other DNA sequences encoding the same CDR3. The V call is TRBV18, the J call TRBJ1-1; D perhaps matches TRBD1 (5 bases). The CDR3 is made up of 13 amino acids. V dropped 6 bases and J dropped 1 base, with 9 bases sitting between them. Looked up from germline, CDR1 is KGHSH and CDR2 is LQKENI. DNA for the CDR3: TGTGCCAGCTCGGCTGACAGGAACACTGAAGCTTTCTTT. Translation gives CASSADRNTEAFF.

The chain links TRBV30 to TRBJ1-1, with D perhaps TRBD1 (6 bases). The CDR3 extends over 11 amino acids. V was trimmed by 8 bases and J by 1 base, leaving 8 bases between them. Per germline, CDR1 GTSNPN and CDR2 SVGIG (reference sequence). The chain's CDR3 is CAVTGNTEAFF. DNA for the CDR3: TGTGCCGTGACAGGGAACACTGAAGCTTTCTTT.

There are a few counts of this clone. The J gene is TRBJ1-1, the V gene TRBV2; D remains ambiguous. The CDR3 has 14 residues. The germline CDR1 and CDR2 sequences are SNHLY and FYNNEI. Trimming stripped 8 bases from V and 1 base from J, with 14 bases between. CDR3 sequence (DNA): TGTGCCAGCGACGGTTCGCGGGCGAACACTGAAGCTTTCTTT. Its translation is CASDGSRANTEAFF.

Of note for this clone: Other DNA sequences within the sample encode an identical CDR3. The rearrangement uses TRBV5-1 and TRBJ2-5; the D gene is possibly TRBD1 (6 bases). The CDR3 sequence is 14 residues long. Germline assignment: CDR1 SGHRS and CDR2 YFSETQ. The V end lost 2 bases, the J end lost 2 bases, and 10 bases lay between the germline ends. CDR3 coding DNA: TGCGCCAGCAGCTTAGGGGGTGGACAAGAGACCCAGTACTTC. Amino acid sequence: CASSLGGGQETQYF.

The V call is TRBV11-2, the J call TRBJ2-5, with D perhaps TRBD2 (5 bases). The CDR3 is made up of 14 amino acids. The V gene lost 1 base and the J gene lost 7 bases, with 13 bases spanning the gap. The V gene's germline CDR1 is SGHAT and CDR2 FQNNGV. The CDR3 DNA reads TGTGCCAGCAGCTTAGGGAGCGGCCCAGGGACCCAGTACTTC. Protein: CASSLGSGPGTQYF.

This chain links TRBV4-2 with TRBJ1-2; D may be TRBD1 (5 bases). This CDR3 is 16 amino acids long. Trimming took off 4 bases at V and 7 bases at J, with 22 bases between the two ends. The germline V gene encodes CDR1 LGHNA and CDR2 YNFKEQ. This CDR3 reads CASSPGMASVGGGYTF. In nucleotides, the CDR3 is TGTGCCAGCAGCCCAGGGATGGCGAGCGTTGGTGGTGGCTACACCTTC.

The chain is built from TRBV28 and TRBJ2-3; D possibly corresponds to TRBD2 (7 bases). The germline V and J ends were trimmed by 6 bases and 5 bases, with 18 bases remaining between them. The germline gives CDR1 MDHEN, CDR2 SYDVKM. This CDR3 is 15 amino acids long. The CDR3 DNA reads as TGTGCCAGCAGCCGGGGGGCGCAGGGGCGAGATACGCAGTATTTT. Protein sequence: CASSRGAQGRDTQYF.

J is TRBJ2-5 and V is TRBV19; 7 bases align to TRBD1. J gave up 5 bases and V 5 bases, and 5 bases lay outside the gene matches. The CDR3 totals 13 residues. The germline gives CDR1 LNHDA, CDR2 SQIVND (reference sequence). This CDR3 reads CASSVQGLETQYF. In DNA form, the CDR3 reads TGTGCCAGTAGTGTACAGGGGCTGGAGACCCAGTACTTC.

The chain is built from TRBV2 and TRBJ2-2; D call uncertain. This CDR3 contains 11 residues. V was clipped by 5 bases and J by 7 bases, with 5 bases between them. CDR1 SNHLY and CDR2 FYNNEI come from the germline V gene. This CDR3 reads CASSWVGELFF. In nucleotides, the CDR3 is TGTGCCAGCAGTTGGGTCGGGGAGCTGTTTTTT.

The V call is TRBV6-1, the J call TRBJ2-7; no reliable D call. This CDR3 comprises 15 residues. Germline CDR1 reads MNHNS; CDR2 reads SASEGT. The ends were cut back, 5 bases at V and 4 bases at J, with 18 bases in the middle. CDR3 sequence: CASSQHPRSSYEQYF. CDR3 coding DNA: TGTGCCAGCAGTCAACATCCGAGAAGCTCGTACGAGCAGTACTTC.

The chain employs TRBV4-1 and TRBJ2-1; 12 nucleotides agree with TRBD2. The V and J ends lost 5 bases and 0 bases, in that order; junction bases with no gene match: 5. This CDR3 has 17 amino acids. Germline V gene data show CDR1 as MGHRA and CDR2 as YSYEKL. In DNA, the CDR3 is TGCGCCAGCAGCAACCCTAGCGGGAGGGCCTCCTACAATGAGCAGTTCTTC. The encoded protein is CASSNPSGRASYNEQFF.

V and J are TRBV6-5 and TRBJ2-3; no clear D. This CDR3 is built from 14 residues. Germline CDR1 and CDR2: MNHEY and SVGAGI. V gave up 3 bases and J gave up 2 bases, with 9 bases separating them. CDR3 in amino acids: CASSYGQTTDTQYF. CDR3 DNA: TGTGCCAGCAGTTATGGGCAGACCACAGATACGCAGTATTTT.

The V and J genes are TRBV7-9 and TRBJ1-2; D is undetermined. CDR1 is SEHNR, CDR2 FQNEAQ, per germline (reference sequence). The CDR3 runs to 14 residues. Trimming removed 5 bases from V and 2 bases from J, with 12 bases in between. CDR3 nucleotide sequence: TGTGCCAGCAGCCCGCCTTTAGTGAACTATGGCTACACCTTC. Its protein product is CASSPPLVNYGYTF.

This clone was recorded only once. This may arise from a read error, as a much more abundant clone is one base away. The chain employs TRBV29-1 and TRBJ1-2; D not certain. The CDR3 is made up of 12 amino acids. Germline CDR1 and CDR2: SQVTM and ANQGSEA. Trimming pared 4 bases from V and 3 bases from J, leaving 9 bases between. CDR3 amino acids: CSVVEGDYGYTF. The CDR3, as DNA: TGCAGCGTTGTCGAGGGAGACTATGGCTACACCTTC.

The V gene is TRBV4-1, the J gene TRBJ2-1, with D hard to call. This CDR3 contains 12 residues. V was pared by 0 bases and J by 10 bases, with 7 bases between. CDR1 and CDR2 from the germline V gene are MGHRA and YSYEKL. The CDR3 DNA follows: TGCGCCAGCAGCCAAGAGGGAATCGAGCAGTTCTTC. This sequence encodes CASSQEGIEQFF.